Following are 5 T cell receptor beta chains from one sample sequenced in a study of identical twins. TCRdb used MiXCR to reprocess the 5' RACE reads, holding one entry per CDR3 protein. In the table there are around 200,000 distinct CDR3 sequences, about a tenth of which are singletons. The sample comprised memory (CD45RO+) T cells sorted from blood. The source of these receptors is a woman aged 18-29 years in good health.

This clonotype was picked up a small number of times. The rearrangement links TRBV7-2 to TRBJ2-1; D tentatively reads TRBD1 or TRBD2 (5 bases each). Deletions cut 1 base from V and 8 bases from J, with 21 bases between. The CDR3 length is 17 residues. CDR1 and CDR2 from the germline V gene are SGHTA and FQGNSA. The CDR3 DNA sequence: TGTGCCAGCAGCTTAGTTGGGCTTCCGTGGGACGGAGATGAGCAGTTCTTC. Protein: CASSLVGLPWDGDEQFF.

This chain uses TRBV6-1 with TRBJ1-1; D not resolved. This CDR3 is 15 amino acids long. From germline, CDR1 is MNHNS and CDR2 SASEGT. Trimming removed 2 bases from V and 3 bases from J, with 13 bases in between. The CDR3 loop reads CASSERWQADTEAFF. Written as DNA, the CDR3 is TGTGCCAGCAGTGAAAGGTGGCAGGCGGACACTGAAGCTTTCTTT.

This rearrangement joins TRBV7-8 to TRBJ1-2; D is perhaps TRBD1 (5 bases). Looked up from germline, CDR1 is SGHVS and CDR2 is FQNEAQ. The CDR3 loop spans 15 amino acids. The germline V and J ends were trimmed by 2 bases and 3 bases, with 13 bases remaining between them. The CDR3 DNA reads TGTGCCAGCAGCTTAAACTGGCGGGGCGACTATGGCTACACCTTC. Translating it yields CASSLNWRGDYGYTF.

The sample holds many counts of this clonotype. The J gene is TRBJ2-7, the V gene TRBV12-3 or TRBV12-4; D gene unclear. V lost 5 bases to trimming and J lost 0 bases, with 5 bases between them. The CDR3 totals 12 residues. The CDR3, as DNA: TGTGCCAGCAGTCAGACCTCCTACGAGCAGTACTTC. Its translation is CASSQTSYEQYF.

In this sample, this clonotype turned up a few times. The chain is built from TRBV20-1 and TRBJ1-1, with TRBD1 as a possible D gene (5 bases). Trimming stripped 5 bases from V and 1 base from J, with 14 bases between. The CDR3 covers 14 residues. In germline, CDR1 is DFQATT, CDR2 SNEGSKA (reference sequence). CDR3 coding DNA: TGCAGTGCTCAGCCCGGGGCTAAGAACACTGAAGCTTTCTTT. This translates into CSAQPGAKNTEAFF.